This T cell receptor beta chain was obtained from a study of blood T cell repertoires in COVID-19. At the level of the study: The United States, Italy and Spain supplied acute and convalescent COVID-19 samples. The analysed material was cDNA or gDNA that came from T cells, B-cell-depleted T cells, or PBMCs.

Patients from Seattle were sampled longitudinally, starting during active infection. CDR1 is SEHNR, CDR2 FQNEAQ, per germline (reference sequence). This CDR3 has 14 residues. Trimming took 3 bases from V and 4 from J, leaving 10 bases between them. In the source study's methods: By means of reference gene primer amplification, nucleated cell counts were estimated. Sequencing used immunoSEQ multiplex PCR; TCRdb keeps in-frame clones, though not all of them. From that table come the V and J calls and clone size; the DNA was used to work out D and trimming. The table has about 480,000 clones, approximately 88% seen once. This clone was recorded once.

The sequence came from a woman between 50 and 59 years old with COVID-19, enrolled during active disease. The sample comprised peripheral blood. This chain connects TRBV7-9 to TRBJ2-1; maybe TRBD2 (6 bases). CDR3 DNA sequence: TGTGCCAGCAGCTTCGGGACTCTTTACAATGAGCAGTTCTTC. Translating gives CASSFGTLYNEQFF.